This TCR beta chain was identified in a study of cytomegalovirus exposure and HLA in healthy donors. Findings and limits, study-wide: It was in a later analysis that TCR association rates were seen to vary by HLA locus, highest for DRB1 and lowest for HLA-C. The HLA-A and HLA-B alleles of most subjects were reportedly predicted accurately from TCR beta sequences.

PCR was performed using 60 Vbeta and 13 Jbeta primers. The method was immunoSEQ multiplex PCR; TCRdb's version includes in-frame clones alone and lacks a portion of them. The sample shows about 110,000 clones, 82% of them seen only once. CDR1 ENHRY and CDR2 SYGVKD come from the germline V gene. This CDR3 is 14 amino acids long. V gave up 6 bases and J gave up 0 bases, with 12 bases separating them. About this clone itself: Antigen: not known.

The V and J genes are TRBV10-3 and TRBJ2-7; a possible D gene is TRBD2 (6 bases). The clonotype comes from a woman aged 18-35 years in good health and CMV-seronegative. Sequencing input: PBMCs. CDR3 DNA sequence: TGTGCCATCAGACCCGGGGGAGACTCCTACGAGCAGTACGTC. Translating it yields CAIRPGGDSYEQYV.